This passage covers 9 T cell receptor beta chains from one sample sequenced in a study of circulating and synovial CD4+ cells in juvenile arthritis. Sequenced by immunoSEQ multiplex PCR; TCRdb stores in-frame clones only, minus some. The table shows 30,000 to 40,000 clones, with 90% to 95% occurring only once. Sequencing used CD4+ T cells from blood. These receptors were obtained from a human donor with juvenile idiopathic arthritis.

The gene calls are TRBV11-2 and TRBJ2-7; a weak D match, TRBD2 (6 bases). Looked up from germline, CDR1 is SGHAT and CDR2 is FQNNGV. The CDR3 runs to 16 residues. Trimming removed 4 bases from V and 2 bases from J, with 18 bases in between. CDR3 sequence reads: CASSSLGGKRTYEQYF. The CDR3 DNA reads TGTGCCAGCAGCTCACTGGGGGGTAAGCGGACCTACGAGCAGTACTTC.

The V and J genes are TRBV7-9 and TRBJ2-7, with D tentatively TRBD1 (6 bases). The V gene's germline CDR1 is SEHNR and CDR2 FQNEAQ (reference sequence). Trimming removed 5 bases from V and 7 bases from J, with 9 bases in between. The CDR3 sequence is 11 residues long. In nucleotides, the CDR3 is TGTGCCAGCAGCACTCAGGGGGAGCAGTACTTC. It codes for CASSTQGEQYF.

Only one count was recorded for this clone. The chain uses TRBV6-5 and TRBJ1-1; D perhaps matches TRBD1 (5 bases). The CDR3 sequence is 11 residues long. Germline CDR1 is MNHEY and CDR2 is SVGAGI. Trimming shortened V by 6 bases and J by 8 bases, and 10 bases separated the two germline ends. The CDR3 region is CASSQGGEAFF. The CDR3 DNA is TGTGCCAGCAGCCAGGGAGGGGAAGCTTTCTTT.

This chain connects TRBV7-2 to TRBJ1-2, with D possibly TRBD1 on 5 matching bases. Trimming stripped 5 bases from V and 2 bases from J, with 18 bases between. The CDR3 covers 16 residues. Germline V gene sequence: CDR1 SGHTA, CDR2 FQGNSA. As DNA, the CDR3 is TGTGCCAGCAGCCCGGGGGGGGTTTCTGGGAACTATGGCTACACCTTC. Translated, it gives CASSPGGVSGNYGYTF.

This clone was counted once. This chain connects TRBV5-4 to TRBJ2-5; 7 bases fit TRBD1. This CDR3 region has 15 residues. V shed 3 bases and J 4 bases; nucleotides not matched to a gene: 9. Looked up from germline, CDR1 is SGHNT and CDR2 is YYREEE (reference sequence). CDR3 sequence (DNA): TGTGCCAGCAGCTCCCAGACAGGGAAGGGAGAGACCCAGTACTTC. Residues: CASSSQTGKGETQYF.

The rearrangement uses TRBV10-3 and TRBJ2-7, with 7 bases matching TRBD1. The germline V gene encodes CDR1 ENHRY and CDR2 SYGVKD. CDR3 size: 15 residues. The V segment lost 0 bases and the J segment 0 bases; nucleotides outside the gene matches: 2. CDR3 DNA sequence: TGTGCCATCAGTGAGTCTACAGGGGTCTCCTACGAGCAGTACTTC. Encoded protein: CAISESTGVSYEQYF.

The rearrangement joins TRBV5-1 to TRBJ2-3; 7 nucleotides align to TRBD2. With V trimmed by 3 bases and J by 2 bases, 6 bases remained unmatched. Germline CDR1 reads SGHRS; CDR2 reads YFSETQ. The CDR3 is 15 residues long. CDR3 coding DNA: TGCGCCAGCAGCTCCGGGGGGACGTTCACAGATACGCAGTATTTT. Translation: CASSSGGTFTDTQYF.

The chain couples TRBV7-2 to TRBJ1-2; the D is unclear. V dropped 3 bases and J dropped 2 bases, with 10 bases sitting between them. Germline values: CDR1 SGHTA, CDR2 FQGNSA. The CDR3 consists of 14 residues. CDR3 bases: TGTGCCAGCAGCTTGGGCACGGTCAACTATGGCTACACCTTC. It codes for CASSLGTVNYGYTF.

The genes are TRBV7-3 and TRBJ2-7; 10 bases match TRBD2. The CDR3 runs 13 residues. Germline values: CDR1 SGHTA, CDR2 FQGTGA. V shed 6 bases, J shed 4 bases, and the junction held 3 bases outside the gene matches. In DNA form, the CDR3 reads TGTGCCAGCAGGTCTAGCGGGAGATACGAGCAGTACTTC. Residues: CASRSSGRYEQYF.